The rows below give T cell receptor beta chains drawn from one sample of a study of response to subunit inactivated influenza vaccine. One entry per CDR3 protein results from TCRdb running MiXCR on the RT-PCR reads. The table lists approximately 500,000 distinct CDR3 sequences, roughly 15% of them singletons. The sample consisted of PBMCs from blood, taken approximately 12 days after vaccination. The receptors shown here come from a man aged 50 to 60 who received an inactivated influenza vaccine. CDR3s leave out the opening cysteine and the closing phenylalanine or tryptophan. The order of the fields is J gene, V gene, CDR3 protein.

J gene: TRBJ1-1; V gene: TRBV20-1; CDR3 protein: SARGNSMNTEAF
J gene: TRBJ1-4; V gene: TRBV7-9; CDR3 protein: ASSLTTGEKLF
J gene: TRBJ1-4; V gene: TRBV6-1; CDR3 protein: ASRPQGRTEKLF
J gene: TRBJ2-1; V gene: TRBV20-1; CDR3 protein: SASRGGPKNEQF
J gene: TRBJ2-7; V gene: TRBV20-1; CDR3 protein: SAPTVTYEQY
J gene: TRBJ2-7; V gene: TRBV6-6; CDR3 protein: ASRDNTYEQY
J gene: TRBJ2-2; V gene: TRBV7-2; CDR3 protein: ASSLADWVTGELF
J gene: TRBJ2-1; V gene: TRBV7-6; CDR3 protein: ASSGVRYNEQF
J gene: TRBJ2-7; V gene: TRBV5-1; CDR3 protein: ASSPIGDRLYEQY
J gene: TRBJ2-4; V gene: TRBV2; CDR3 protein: ASSADRGVNIQY
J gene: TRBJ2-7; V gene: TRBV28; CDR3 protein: ASSPLGQGASEQY
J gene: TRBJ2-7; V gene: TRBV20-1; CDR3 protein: SAPGGTGEYEQY
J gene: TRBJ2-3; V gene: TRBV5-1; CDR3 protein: ASKDTADTQY
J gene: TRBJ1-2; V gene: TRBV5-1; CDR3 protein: ASSAEVQGGGYT
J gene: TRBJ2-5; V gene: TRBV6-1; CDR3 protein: ASNRGPSGGVTQY
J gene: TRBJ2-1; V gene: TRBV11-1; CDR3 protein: ASSLASVRSSYNEQF
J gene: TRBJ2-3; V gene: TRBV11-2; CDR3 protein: ASSSPRGPDTQY
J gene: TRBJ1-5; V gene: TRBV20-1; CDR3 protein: SGWDSGQPQH
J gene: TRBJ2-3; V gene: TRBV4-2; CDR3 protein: ASSQVVVAGYSTDTQY
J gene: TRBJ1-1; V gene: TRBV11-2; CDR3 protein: ASSRHRGPEAF
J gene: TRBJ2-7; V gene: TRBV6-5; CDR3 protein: ASSYYHASGSSYEQY
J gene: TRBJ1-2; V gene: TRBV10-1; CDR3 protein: ASSEYPNPGPGYT
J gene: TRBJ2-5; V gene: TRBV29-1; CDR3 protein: SVDADRGIRETQY
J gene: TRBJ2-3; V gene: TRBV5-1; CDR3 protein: ASSQGLAGGGDTQY
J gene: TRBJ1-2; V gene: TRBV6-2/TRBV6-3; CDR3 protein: ASNVYGNYGYT
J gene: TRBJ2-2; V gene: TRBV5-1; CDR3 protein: ASSAGQTVGELF
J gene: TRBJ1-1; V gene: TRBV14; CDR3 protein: ASSRIRESTEAF
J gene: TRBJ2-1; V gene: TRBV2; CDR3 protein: ASSGTEPYYNEQF
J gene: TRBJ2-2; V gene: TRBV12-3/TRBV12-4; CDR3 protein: ASSLESKGSPSFSNTGELF
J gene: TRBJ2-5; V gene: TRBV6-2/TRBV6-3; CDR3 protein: ASSYQAGAEETQY
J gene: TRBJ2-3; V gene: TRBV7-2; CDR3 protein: ASSPGQGSDTQY
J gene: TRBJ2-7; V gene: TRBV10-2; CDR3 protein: ASSEGDRFSYEQY
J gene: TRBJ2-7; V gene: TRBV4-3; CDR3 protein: ASSQDPSGIDEQY
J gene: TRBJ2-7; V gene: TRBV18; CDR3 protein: ASSPGRGQYEQY
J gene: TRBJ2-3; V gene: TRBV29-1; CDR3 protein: SVEVGTVTDTQY
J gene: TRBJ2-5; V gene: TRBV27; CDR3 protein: ASSQTSFGETQY
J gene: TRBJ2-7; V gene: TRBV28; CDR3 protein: ASTFADRTYEQY
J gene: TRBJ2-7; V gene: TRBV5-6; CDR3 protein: ASRGGTEYEQY
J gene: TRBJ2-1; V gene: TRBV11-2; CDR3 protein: ASSGPGQVWF
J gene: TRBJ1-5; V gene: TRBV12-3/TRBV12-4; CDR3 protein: ASSLFGDSNQPQH
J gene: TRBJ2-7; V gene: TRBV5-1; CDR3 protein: ASSLSGAREQY
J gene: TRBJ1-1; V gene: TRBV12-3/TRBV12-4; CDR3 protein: ASRSQGRLSAF
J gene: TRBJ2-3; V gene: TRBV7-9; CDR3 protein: ASSDRDGGGTDTQY
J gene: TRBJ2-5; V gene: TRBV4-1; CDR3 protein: ASSRLAFETQY
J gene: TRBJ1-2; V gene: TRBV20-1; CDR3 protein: SASTRVSNYGYT
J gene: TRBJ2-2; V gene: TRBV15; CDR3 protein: ATSRDSTTGELF
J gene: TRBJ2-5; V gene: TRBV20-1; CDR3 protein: SAREAGGLETQY
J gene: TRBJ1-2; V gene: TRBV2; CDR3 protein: ASSPQGGIYGYT
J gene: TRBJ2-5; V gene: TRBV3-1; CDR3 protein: ASSQDTQETQY
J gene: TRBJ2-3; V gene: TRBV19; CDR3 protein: ASRSRGGGGADTQY
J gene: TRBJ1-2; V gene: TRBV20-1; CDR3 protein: SAAGLLNYGYT
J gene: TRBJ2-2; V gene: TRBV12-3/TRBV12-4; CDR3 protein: ASSWGSGELF